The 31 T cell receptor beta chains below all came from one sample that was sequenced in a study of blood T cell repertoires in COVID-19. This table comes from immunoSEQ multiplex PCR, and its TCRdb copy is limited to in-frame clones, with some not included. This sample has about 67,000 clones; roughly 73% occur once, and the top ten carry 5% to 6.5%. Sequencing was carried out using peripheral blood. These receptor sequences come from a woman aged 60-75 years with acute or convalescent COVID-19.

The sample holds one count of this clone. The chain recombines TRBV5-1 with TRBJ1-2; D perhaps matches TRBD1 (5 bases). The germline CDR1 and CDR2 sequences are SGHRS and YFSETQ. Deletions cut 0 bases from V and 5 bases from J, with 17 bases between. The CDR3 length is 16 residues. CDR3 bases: TGCGCCAGCAGCTTGGCCGATACGAGGGGAGGATATGGCTACACCTTC. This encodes CASSLADTRGGYGYTF.

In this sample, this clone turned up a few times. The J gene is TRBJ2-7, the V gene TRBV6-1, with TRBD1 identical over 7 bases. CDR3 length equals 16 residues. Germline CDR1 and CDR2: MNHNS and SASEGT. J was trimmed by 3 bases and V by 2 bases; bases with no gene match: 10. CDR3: CASSETDRVPFYEQYF. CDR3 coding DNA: TGTGCCAGCAGTGAAACCGACAGGGTCCCCTTCTACGAGCAGTACTTC.

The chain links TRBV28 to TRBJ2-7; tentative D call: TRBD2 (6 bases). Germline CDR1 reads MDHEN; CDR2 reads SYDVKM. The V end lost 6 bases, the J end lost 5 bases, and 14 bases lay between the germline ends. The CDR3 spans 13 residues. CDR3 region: CASSLWGGNEQYF. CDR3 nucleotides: TGTGCCAGCAGCCTGTGGGGCGGGAACGAGCAGTACTTC. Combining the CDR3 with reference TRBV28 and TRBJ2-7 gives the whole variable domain DVKVTQSSRYLVKRTGEKVFLECVQDMDHENMFWYRQDPGLGLRLIYFSYDVKMKEKGDIPEGYSVSREKKERFSLILESASTNQTSMYLCASSLWGGNEQYFGPGTRLTVT.

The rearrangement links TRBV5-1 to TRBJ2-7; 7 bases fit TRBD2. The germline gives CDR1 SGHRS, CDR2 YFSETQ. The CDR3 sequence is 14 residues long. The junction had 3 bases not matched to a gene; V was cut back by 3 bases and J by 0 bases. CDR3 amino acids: CASSSGLDSYEQYF. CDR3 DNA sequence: TGCGCCAGCAGCTCTGGACTAGACTCCTACGAGCAGTACTTC.

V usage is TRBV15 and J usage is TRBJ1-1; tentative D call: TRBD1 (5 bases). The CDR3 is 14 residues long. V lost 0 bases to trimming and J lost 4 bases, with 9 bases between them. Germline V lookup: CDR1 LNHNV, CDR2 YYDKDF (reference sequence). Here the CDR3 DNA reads TGTGCCACCAGCAGAGATATGGGGGGCACTGAAGCTTTCTTT. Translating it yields CATSRDMGGTEAFF.

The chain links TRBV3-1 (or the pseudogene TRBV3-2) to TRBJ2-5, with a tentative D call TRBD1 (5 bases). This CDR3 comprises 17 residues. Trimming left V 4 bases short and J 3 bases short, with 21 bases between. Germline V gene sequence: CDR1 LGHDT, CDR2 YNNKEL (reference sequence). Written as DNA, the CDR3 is TGTGCCAGCAGCCCCAAAGCTGGACACCTGCTCAAAGAGACCCAGTACTTC. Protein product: CASSPKAGHLLKETQYF.

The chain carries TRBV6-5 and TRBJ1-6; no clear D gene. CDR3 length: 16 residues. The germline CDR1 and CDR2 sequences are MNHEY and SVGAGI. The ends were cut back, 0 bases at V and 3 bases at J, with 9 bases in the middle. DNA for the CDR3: TGTGCCAGCAGTTACTCGGGAGCAGTCTATAATTCACCCCTCCACTTT. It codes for CASSYSGAVYNSPLHF.

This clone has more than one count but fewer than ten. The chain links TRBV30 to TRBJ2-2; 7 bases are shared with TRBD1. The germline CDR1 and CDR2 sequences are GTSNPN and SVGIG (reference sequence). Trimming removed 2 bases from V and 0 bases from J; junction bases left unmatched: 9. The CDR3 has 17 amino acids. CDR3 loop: CAWSKVGGQTNTGELFF. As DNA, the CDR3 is TGTGCCTGGAGTAAGGTAGGGGGACAGACGAACACCGGGGAGCTGTTTTTT. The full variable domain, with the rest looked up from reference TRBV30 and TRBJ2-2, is SQTIHQWPATLVQPVGSPLSLECTVEGTSNPNLYWYRQAAGRGLQLLFYSVGIGQISSEVPQNLSASRPQDRQFILSSKKLLLSDSGFYLCAWSKVGGQTNTGELFFGEGSRLTVL.

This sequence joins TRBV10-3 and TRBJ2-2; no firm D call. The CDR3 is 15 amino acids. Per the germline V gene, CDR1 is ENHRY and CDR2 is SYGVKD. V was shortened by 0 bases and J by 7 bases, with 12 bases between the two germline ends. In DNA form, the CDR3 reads TGTGCCATCAGTGAGTCCCGAGTGAGTAGCGGGGAGCTGTTTTTT. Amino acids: CAISESRVSSGELFF.

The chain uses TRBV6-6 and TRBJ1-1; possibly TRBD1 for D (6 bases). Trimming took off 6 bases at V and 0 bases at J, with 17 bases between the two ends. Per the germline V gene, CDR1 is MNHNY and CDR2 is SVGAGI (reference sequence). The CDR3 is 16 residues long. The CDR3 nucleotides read TGTGCCAGCAGGCACGGACGAACAGGGCTGAACACTGAAGCTTTCTTT. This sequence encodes CASRHGRTGLNTEAFF.

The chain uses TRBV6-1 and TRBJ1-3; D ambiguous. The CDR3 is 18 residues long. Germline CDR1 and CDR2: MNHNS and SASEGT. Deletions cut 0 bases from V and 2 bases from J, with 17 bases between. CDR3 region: CASSEAEQLYRPGNTIYF. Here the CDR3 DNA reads TGTGCCAGCAGTGAAGCCGAACAGCTTTATCGACCTGGAAACACCATATATTTT.

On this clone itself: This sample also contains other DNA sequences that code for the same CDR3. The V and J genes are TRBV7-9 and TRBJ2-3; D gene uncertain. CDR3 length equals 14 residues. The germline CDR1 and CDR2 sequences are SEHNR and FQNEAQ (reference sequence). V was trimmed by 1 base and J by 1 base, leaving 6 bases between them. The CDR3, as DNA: TGTGCCAGCAGCTTAGGCCAGGGCACAGATACGCAGTATTTT. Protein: CASSLGQGTDTQYF.

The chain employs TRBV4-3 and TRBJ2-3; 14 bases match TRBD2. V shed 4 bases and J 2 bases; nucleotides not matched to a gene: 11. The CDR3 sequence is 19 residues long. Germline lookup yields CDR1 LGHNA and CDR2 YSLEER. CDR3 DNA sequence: TGCGCCAGCAGCCGATTAGTAGCGACTAGCGGGGGGGACACAGATACGCAGTATTTT. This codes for CASSRLVATSGGDTDTQYF.

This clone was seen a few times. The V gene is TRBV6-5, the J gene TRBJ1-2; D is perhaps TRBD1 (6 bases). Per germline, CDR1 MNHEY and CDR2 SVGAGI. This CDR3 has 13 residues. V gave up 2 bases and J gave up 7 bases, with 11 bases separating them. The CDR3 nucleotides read TGTGCCAGCAGTTACAAGGACAGTTCTGGCTACACCTTC. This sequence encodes CASSYKDSSGYTF.

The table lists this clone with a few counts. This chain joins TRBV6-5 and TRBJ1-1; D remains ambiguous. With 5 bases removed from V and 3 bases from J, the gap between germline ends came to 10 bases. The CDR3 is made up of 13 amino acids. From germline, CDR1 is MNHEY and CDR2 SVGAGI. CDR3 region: CASSPHLYTEAFF. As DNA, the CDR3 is TGTGCCAGCAGTCCACACCTCTACACTGAAGCTTTCTTT.

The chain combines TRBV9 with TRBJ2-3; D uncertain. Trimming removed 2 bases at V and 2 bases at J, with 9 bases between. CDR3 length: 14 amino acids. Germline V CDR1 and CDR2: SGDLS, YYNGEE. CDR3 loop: CASSVTGFTDTQYF. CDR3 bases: TGTGCCAGCAGCGTTACCGGGTTCACAGATACGCAGTATTTT.

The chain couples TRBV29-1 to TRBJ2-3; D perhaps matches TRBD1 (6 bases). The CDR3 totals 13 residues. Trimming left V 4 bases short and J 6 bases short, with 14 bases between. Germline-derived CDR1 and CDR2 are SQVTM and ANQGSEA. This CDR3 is CSVGGDKSDTQYF. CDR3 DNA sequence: TGCAGCGTTGGAGGGGACAAGAGCGATACGCAGTATTTT.

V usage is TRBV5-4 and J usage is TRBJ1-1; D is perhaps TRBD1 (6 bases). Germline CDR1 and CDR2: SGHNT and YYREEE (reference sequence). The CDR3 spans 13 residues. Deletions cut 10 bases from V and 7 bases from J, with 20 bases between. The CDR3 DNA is TGTGCCCGCCTACCGTTCCAAGGGGGTGAAGCTTTCTTT. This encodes CARLPFQGGEAFF.

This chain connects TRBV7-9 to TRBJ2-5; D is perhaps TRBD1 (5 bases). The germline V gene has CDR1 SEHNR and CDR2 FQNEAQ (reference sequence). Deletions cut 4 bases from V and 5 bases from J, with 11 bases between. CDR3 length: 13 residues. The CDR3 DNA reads TGTGCCAGCAGCTCCCCGACAGAGGAGACCCAGTACTTC. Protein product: CASSSPTEETQYF.

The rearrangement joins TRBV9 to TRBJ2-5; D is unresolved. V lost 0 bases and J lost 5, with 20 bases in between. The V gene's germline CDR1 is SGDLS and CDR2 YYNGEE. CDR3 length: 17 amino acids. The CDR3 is CASSVESTYLHWETQYF. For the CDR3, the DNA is TGTGCCAGCAGCGTAGAAAGTACTTACCTTCACTGGGAGACCCAGTACTTC. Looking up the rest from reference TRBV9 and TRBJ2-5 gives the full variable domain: DSGVTQTPKHLITATGQRVTLRCSPRSGDLSVYWYQQSLDQGLQFLIQYYNGEERAKGNILERFSAQQFPDLHSELNLSSLELGDSALYFCASSVESTYLHWETQYFGPGTRLLVL.

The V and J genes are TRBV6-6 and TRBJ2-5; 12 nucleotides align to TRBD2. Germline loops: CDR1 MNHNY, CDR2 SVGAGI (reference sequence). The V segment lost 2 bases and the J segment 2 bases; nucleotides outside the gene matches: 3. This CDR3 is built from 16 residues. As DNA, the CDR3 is TGTGCCAGCAGTTACGGACTAGCGGGGCCACAAGAGACCCAGTACTTC. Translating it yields CASSYGLAGPQETQYF.

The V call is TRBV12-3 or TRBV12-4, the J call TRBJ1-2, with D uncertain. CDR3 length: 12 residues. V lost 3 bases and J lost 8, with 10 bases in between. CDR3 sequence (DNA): TGTGCCAGCAGTTTTGCTTCCGCGGGCTACACCTTC. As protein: CASSFASAGYTF.

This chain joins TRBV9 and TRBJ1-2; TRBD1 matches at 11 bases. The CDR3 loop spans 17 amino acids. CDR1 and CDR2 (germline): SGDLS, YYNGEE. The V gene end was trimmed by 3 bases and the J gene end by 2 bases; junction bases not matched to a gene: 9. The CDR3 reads CASSGGGDRGSNYGYTF. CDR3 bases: TGTGCCAGCAGCGGAGGCGGGGACAGGGGGTCGAACTATGGCTACACCTTC.

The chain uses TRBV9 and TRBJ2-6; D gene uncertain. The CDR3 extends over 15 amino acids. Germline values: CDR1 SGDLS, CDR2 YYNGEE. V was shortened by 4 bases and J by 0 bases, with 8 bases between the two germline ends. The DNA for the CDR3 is TGTGCCAGCAGCCTCGGTCCCTCTGGGGCCAACGTCCTGACTTTC. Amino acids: CASSLGPSGANVLTF.

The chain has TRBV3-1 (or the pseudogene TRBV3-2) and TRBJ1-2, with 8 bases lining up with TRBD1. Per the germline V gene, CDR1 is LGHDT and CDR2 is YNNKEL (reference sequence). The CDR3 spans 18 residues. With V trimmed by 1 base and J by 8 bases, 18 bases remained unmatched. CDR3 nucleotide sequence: TGTGCCAGCAGCCAAGTAGTAGGCAGGGGGCGAGAATATAGGGGCTACACCTTC. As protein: CASSQVVGRGREYRGYTF.

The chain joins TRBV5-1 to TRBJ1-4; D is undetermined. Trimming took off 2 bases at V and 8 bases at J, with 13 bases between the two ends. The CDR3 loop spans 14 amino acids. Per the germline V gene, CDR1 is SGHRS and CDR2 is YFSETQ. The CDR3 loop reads CASSFFPVGEKLFF. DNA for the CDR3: TGCGCCAGCAGCTTTTTTCCAGTCGGGGAAAAACTGTTTTTT.

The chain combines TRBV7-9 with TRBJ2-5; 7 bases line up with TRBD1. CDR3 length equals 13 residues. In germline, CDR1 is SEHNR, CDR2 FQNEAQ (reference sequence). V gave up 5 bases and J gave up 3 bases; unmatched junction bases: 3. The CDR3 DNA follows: TGTGCCAGCAGCCAGGGACAGAAAGAGACCCAGTACTTC. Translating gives CASSQGQKETQYF.

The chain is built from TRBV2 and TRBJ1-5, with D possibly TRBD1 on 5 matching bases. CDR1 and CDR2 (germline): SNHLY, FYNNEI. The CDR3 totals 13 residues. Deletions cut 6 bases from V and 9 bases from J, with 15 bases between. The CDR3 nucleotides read TGTGCCAGCAGACTCGGGGGGGATCGGCCCCAGCATTTT. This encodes CASRLGGDRPQHF.

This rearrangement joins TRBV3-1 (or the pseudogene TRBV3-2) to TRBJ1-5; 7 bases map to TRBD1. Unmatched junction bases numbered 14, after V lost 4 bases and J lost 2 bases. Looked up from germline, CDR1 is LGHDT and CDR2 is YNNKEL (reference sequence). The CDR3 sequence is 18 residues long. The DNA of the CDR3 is TGTGCCAGCAGCCCGAGACCTCCGGACAGGATTGGCAATCAGCCCCAGCATTTT. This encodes CASSPRPPDRIGNQPQHF.

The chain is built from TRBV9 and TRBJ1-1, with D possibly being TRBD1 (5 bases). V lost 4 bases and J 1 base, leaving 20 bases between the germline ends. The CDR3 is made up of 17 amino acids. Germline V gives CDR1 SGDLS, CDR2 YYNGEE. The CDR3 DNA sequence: TGTGCCAGCAGCCCCGCGGACAACATCGCCTCGAACACTGAAGCTTTCTTT. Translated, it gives CASSPADNIASNTEAFF.

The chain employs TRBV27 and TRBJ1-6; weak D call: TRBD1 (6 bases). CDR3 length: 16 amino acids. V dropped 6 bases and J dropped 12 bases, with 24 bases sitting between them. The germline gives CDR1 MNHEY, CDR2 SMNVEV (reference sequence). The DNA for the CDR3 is TGTGCCAGCAGGTCGATAAAAGTTAACAGGGACGAACCCCTCCACTTT. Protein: CASRSIKVNRDEPLHF.